This T cell receptor beta chain is drawn from a study of CD8 T cells in Susac syndrome. When the RNA was reverse transcribed, random hexamers were used with an input of roughly 0.45 to 1 ug. An immunoSEQ multiplex PCR generated amplified TCR beta CDR3 products spanning 54 Vbeta and 13 Jbeta. TCRdb re-derived calls from the immunoSEQ multiplex PCR reads in MiXCR, one entry per CDR3 protein. The sample yields around 200,000 distinct CDR3 sequences, around 93% seen once. This CDR3 is 11 amino acids long. Trimming took 3 bases from V and 5 from J, leaving 5 bases between them. Germline V gives CDR1 DFQATT, CDR2 SNEGSKA (reference sequence). In blood CD8+ and CD4+ T cells, TCR beta underwent sequencing. Isolation of CD8+ and CD4+ T cells was performed negatively, whereas enrichment of TEMRA cells was done by FACS.

The V gene is TRBV20-1, the J gene TRBJ2-1; D remains unclear. The TCR sequence derives from a human donor with multiple sclerosis. Source material: CD4+ T cells from PBMCs. CDR3 in DNA: TGCAGTGCTAGGGGGAACAATGAGCAGTTCTTC. The encoded protein is CSARGNNEQFF.